This T cell receptor beta chain was sequenced for a study of T cells in Graves' hyperthyroidism and ophthalmopathy. Study context: Initial diagnosis, before any treatment, was when peripheral blood was collected.

The CDR3 runs to 17 residues. V gave up 4 bases and J gave up 4 bases; unmatched junction bases: 5. Per germline, CDR1 MGHRA and CDR2 YSYEKL. Ophthalmopathy patients had moderate-to-severe active disease, CAS ≥3, NOSPECS ≥4, and disease duration under 3 months. Uncontrolled infection, other autoimmune disease, pregnancy or lactation excluded patients. Regions amplified from RNA transcripts were the TCR beta CDR3 regions. First-round RT-PCR of the TCR CDR3 relied on the HTBI primer set. TCRdb called the multiplex PCR reads again in MiXCR, with one record for every CDR3 protein. The sample holds over 450,000 distinct CDR3 sequences; 15% to 20% are singletons and the top ten take roughly a sixth. About this clonotype: Its antigen is currently unknown.

General study points: Blood held most thyroid clonotypes expanded above 0.001 frequency.

The sample was blood. The sequence was collected from a woman aged 18-30 years with Graves' ophthalmopathy. The chain has TRBV4-1 and TRBJ2-2; 14 nucleotides align to TRBD2. The CDR3 coding sequence is TGCGCCAGCAGCCGACTAGCGGGGGGGCGGGGCACCGGGGAGCTGTTTTTT. Its translation: CASSRLAGGRGTGELFF.